The rows below give T cell receptor beta chains drawn from one sample of a study of T cell repertoires in cytomegalovirus infection. TCRdb ran MiXCR on the reads and lists one entry per CDR3 protein. The table lists roughly 500,000 distinct CDR3 sequences, more than 15% of them singletons. The sample taken for sequencing was CD8+ T cells from PBMCs. The receptors were gathered from a human donor in good health (CMV status not recorded). Some clones in this sample may be carry-over from other donors' samples. CDR3s include the opening cysteine and the closing phenylalanine or tryptophan. Fields, in order: V gene, J gene, CDR3 protein.

TRBV27,TRBJ2-7,CASSPPPPARYEQYF
TRBV29-1,TRBJ1-2,CSVEDRGPRYTF
TRBV27,TRBJ2-7,CASSFSAGTRAYEQYF
TRBV28,TRBJ1-1,CASSLGQGLNTEAFF
TRBV29-1,TRBJ2-7,CSVEGWGSRDNEQYF
TRBV19,TRBJ2-7,CASSIVQGPRYEQYF
TRBV20-1,TRBJ2-7,CSARDPLAGPLFYEQYF
TRBV19,TRBJ1-1,CASSIWSNTEAFF
TRBV7-8,TRBJ2-2,CASSWGDTGELFF
TRBV7-8,TRBJ1-2,CASSQVGTGGYGYTF
TRBV24-1,TRBJ1-5,CATSDWSSNQPQHF
TRBV4-1,TRBJ2-3,CASSQFGSAETDTQYF
TRBV7-9,TRBJ1-2,CASSIPSRDRGRDGYTF
TRBV2,TRBJ2-7,CANLGTASSYEQYF
TRBV5-1,TRBJ2-7,CASSFSLAGAPYEQYF
TRBV28,TRBJ2-7,CASSSGTSASYEQYF
TRBV7-9,TRBJ2-1,CASSPGLVAYNEQFF
TRBV27,TRBJ2-5,CASSPTPRGGETQYF
TRBV27,TRBJ1-5,CASTLTGGANQPQHF
TRBV6-1,TRBJ2-7,CASTGASEEQYF